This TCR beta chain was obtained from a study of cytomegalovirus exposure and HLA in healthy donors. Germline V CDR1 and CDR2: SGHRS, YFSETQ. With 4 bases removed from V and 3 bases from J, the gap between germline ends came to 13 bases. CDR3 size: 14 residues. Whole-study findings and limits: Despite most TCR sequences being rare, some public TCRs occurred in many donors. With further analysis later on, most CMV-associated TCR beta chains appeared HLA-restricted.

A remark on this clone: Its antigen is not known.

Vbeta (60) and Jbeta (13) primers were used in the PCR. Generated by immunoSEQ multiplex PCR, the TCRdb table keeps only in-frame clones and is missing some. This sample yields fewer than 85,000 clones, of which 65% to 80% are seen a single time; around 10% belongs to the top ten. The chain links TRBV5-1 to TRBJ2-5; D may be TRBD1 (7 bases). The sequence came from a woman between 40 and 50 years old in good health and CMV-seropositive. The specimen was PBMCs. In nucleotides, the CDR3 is TGCGCCAGCAGCCTGCAGGGGGGTAAAGAGACCCAGTACTTC. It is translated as CASSLQGGKETQYF.